This T cell receptor beta chain came from a study of human T cells and chemical hapten exposure. TCRdb independently ran MiXCR on the RACE reads; one entry per CDR3 protein. The sample has 95,000 or so distinct CDR3 sequences, 11% seen once; the top ten hold around 3%. Specified time point: patch test 2, 6 weeks after DPC sensitization. Treatment in this sample: therapeutic diphenylcyclopropenone sensitization with weekly scalp DPC. The germline CDR1 and CDR2 sequences are SNHLY and FYNNEI. Trimming shortened V by 8 bases and J by 4 bases, and 9 bases separated the two germline ends. CDR3 length equals 12 residues.

V and J are TRBV2 and TRBJ1-3; D is unresolved. The sequencing here drew on whole blood, taken in connection with sensitization to the hapten diphenylcyclopropenone (DPC). The clonotype originates from a woman aged 40 to 49 with alopecia areata. Some clones in this sample may be carry-over from other donors' samples. The CDR3 bases are TGTGCCAGCCGACGGGTCGGAAACACCATATATTTT. Translated: CASRRVGNTIYF.